These 12 T cell receptor beta chains were sequenced from one sample in a study of Graves' ophthalmopathy and Graves' hyperthyroidism. The study amplified TCR beta CDR3 regions using RNA transcripts. Second-round multiplex PCR came after a first-round RT-PCR that employed HTBI primers. TCRdb reprocessed the multiplex PCR reads via MiXCR and lists one record per CDR3 protein. The sample holds more than 1,000,000 distinct CDR3 sequences, less than 45% seen once. Sequenced: peripheral blood or thyroid tissue (not recorded which). The origin of the receptors is an adult man with Graves' hyperthyroidism.

This clonotype was observed at least ten times. The CDR3: CASSLSDSNYGYTF. CDR3 nucleotides: TGTGCCAGCAGCTTATCGGACAGTAACTATGGCTACACCTTC. The gene calls are TRBV13 and TRBJ1-2; maybe TRBD1 (6 bases). The CDR3 loop spans 14 amino acids. CDR1 is PRHDT, CDR2 FYEKMQ, per germline (reference sequence). Trimming cost V 2 bases and J 1 base, with 8 bases left between them. Variable domain in full (rest from reference TRBV13 and TRBJ1-2): AAGVIQSPRHLIKEKRETATLKCYPIPRHDTVYWYQQGPGQDPQFLISFYEKMQSDKGSIPDRFSAQQFSDYHSELNMSSLELGDSALYFCASSLSDSNYGYTFGSGTRLTVV.

The chain couples TRBV29-1 to TRBJ2-5, with D tentatively TRBD1 (8 bases). The germline gives CDR1 SQVTM, CDR2 ANQGSEA. The V end was cut by 8 bases, the J end by 4 bases, with 17 bases between. There are 13 residues in the CDR3. The CDR3 region is CSTRTGRAETQYF. In DNA form, the CDR3 reads TGCAGCACCCGGACAGGGAGGGCAGAGACCCAGTACTTC.

This chain connects TRBV7-9 to TRBJ2-5, with D perhaps matching TRBD2 (5 bases). V was trimmed by 3 bases and J by 2 bases, leaving 10 bases between them. CDR1 and CDR2 (germline): SEHNR, FQNEAQ (reference sequence). This CDR3 region has 14 residues. The CDR3 loop reads CASSFSEGQETQYF. The CDR3 coding sequence is TGTGCCAGCAGCTTTAGCGAGGGACAAGAGACCCAGTACTTC.

This chain links TRBV6-5 with TRBJ1-1; D is perhaps TRBD1 (5 bases). This CDR3 has 13 amino acids. V was clipped by 2 bases and J by 7 bases, with 11 bases between them. Germline V lookup: CDR1 MNHEY, CDR2 SVGAGI. This CDR3 is CASSYTGWDEAFF. CDR3 DNA sequence: TGTGCCAGCAGTTACACAGGCTGGGATGAAGCTTTCTTT.

The table lists this clonotype with a few counts. Compared with germline, one end of the junction differs, possibly owing to a read error. V gene TRBV10-3 combines with J gene TRBJ2-7; D is tentatively TRBD1 or TRBD2 (6 bases each). Germline V gene lookup returns CDR1 ENHRY and CDR2 SYGVKD. This CDR3 comprises 15 residues. The CDR3 reads CASSLSEGRGYEQYF. The DNA of the CDR3 is TGTGCCAGCAGTTTATCGGAGGGAAGGGGGTACGAGCAGTACTTC.

This clonotype was recorded many times. The V gene is TRBV10-3, the J gene TRBJ2-7, with D unresolved. V was clipped by 2 bases and J by 3 bases, with 5 bases between them. In germline, CDR1 is ENHRY, CDR2 SYGVKD. The CDR3 covers 12 residues. CDR3 bases: TGTGCCATCAGTGAGGCCAACTACGAGCAGTACTTC. Translating gives CAISEANYEQYF.

This clonotype has just a few counts. One junction end does not reproduce the germline sequence, and a read error may be involved. This chain links TRBV9 with TRBJ2-7; tentatively, D is TRBD2 (6 bases). The germline V gene encodes CDR1 SGDLS and CDR2 YYNGEE. The CDR3 has 14 amino acids. The CDR3, as DNA: TGTGCCATGAGGAGGACATGGGACTCCCACGAGCAGTACTTC. It specifies CAMRRTWDSHEQYF.

The V call is TRBV6-5, the J call TRBJ1-1; TRBD1 is a possible D gene (6 bases). This CDR3 is 16 amino acids long. V was cut by 7 bases and J by 3 bases, with 21 bases left in between. Per germline, CDR1 MNHEY and CDR2 SVGAGI. CDR3 sequence: CASTTARSGAHTEAFF. CDR3 DNA sequence: TGTGCCAGCACTACAGCTCGTTCGGGGGCCCACACTGAAGCTTTCTTT.

The chain links TRBV7-9 to TRBJ1-1, with D unresolved. Per germline, CDR1 SEHNR and CDR2 FQNEAQ (reference sequence). The CDR3 runs 15 residues. V lost 0 bases and J 0 bases, leaving 8 bases between the germline ends. CDR3 in DNA: TGTGCCAGCAGCTTAGCTTTACCGGTGAACACTGAAGCTTTCTTT. Protein product: CASSLALPVNTEAFF.

As to this clonotype: This may come from a read error, since a much larger clone is one base off. The gene calls are TRBV9 and TRBJ1-1; maybe TRBD1 (6 bases). V lost 3 bases and J lost 3, with 21 bases in between. The CDR3 totals 17 residues. Germline V gene data show CDR1 as SGDLS and CDR2 as YYNGEE. The CDR3 DNA is TGTGCCAGCAGCGACCCACCCGGGGGGCAGGGAGACACTGAAGCTTTCTTT. It encodes CASSDPPGGQGDTEAFF.

The gene calls are TRBV29-1 and TRBJ2-7, with D unclear. The CDR3 spans 13 residues. V shed 4 bases and J shed 0 bases, with 10 bases lying between them. Looked up from germline, CDR1 is SQVTM and CDR2 is ANQGSEA. The DNA of the CDR3 is TGCAGCGTTGGTGGGCCTAACTCCTACGAGCAGTACTTC. Its translation is CSVGGPNSYEQYF.

In its sample, this clonotype was seen many times. The genes are TRBV7-2 and TRBJ1-5, with D perhaps TRBD1 (5 bases). V was trimmed by 5 bases and J by 5 bases, leaving 10 bases between them. Germline-derived CDR1 and CDR2 are SGHTA and FQGNSA. The CDR3 length is 13 residues. The DNA for the CDR3 is TGTGCCAGCAGCGGGGGGGTTTATCAGCCCCAGCATTTT. This sequence encodes CASSGGVYQPQHF.